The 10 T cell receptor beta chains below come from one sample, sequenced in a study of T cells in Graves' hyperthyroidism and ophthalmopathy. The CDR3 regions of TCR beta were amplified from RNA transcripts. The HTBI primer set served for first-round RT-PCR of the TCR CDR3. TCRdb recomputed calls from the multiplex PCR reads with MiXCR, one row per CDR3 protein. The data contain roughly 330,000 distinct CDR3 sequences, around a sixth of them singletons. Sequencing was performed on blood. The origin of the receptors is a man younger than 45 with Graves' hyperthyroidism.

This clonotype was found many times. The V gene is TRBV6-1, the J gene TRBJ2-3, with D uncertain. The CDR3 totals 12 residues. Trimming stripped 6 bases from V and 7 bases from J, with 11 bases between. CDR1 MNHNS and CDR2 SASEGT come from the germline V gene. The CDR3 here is CASRLSENTQYF. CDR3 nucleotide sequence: TGTGCCAGCAGACTTTCGGAAAATACGCAGTATTTT.

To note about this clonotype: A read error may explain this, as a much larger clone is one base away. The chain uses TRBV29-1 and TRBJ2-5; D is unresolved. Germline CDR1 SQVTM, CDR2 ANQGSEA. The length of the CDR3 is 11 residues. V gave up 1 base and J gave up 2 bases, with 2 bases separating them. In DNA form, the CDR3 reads TGCAGCGTTGAAGTTCAAGAGACCCAGTACTTC. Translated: CSVEVQETQYF.

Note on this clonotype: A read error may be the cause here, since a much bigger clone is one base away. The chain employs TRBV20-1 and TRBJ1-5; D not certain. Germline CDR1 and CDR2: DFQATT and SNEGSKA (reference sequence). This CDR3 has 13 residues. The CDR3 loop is CSATRLSNHPQHF. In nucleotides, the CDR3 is TGCAGTGCTACCCGACTTAGCAATCATCCCCAGCATTTT.

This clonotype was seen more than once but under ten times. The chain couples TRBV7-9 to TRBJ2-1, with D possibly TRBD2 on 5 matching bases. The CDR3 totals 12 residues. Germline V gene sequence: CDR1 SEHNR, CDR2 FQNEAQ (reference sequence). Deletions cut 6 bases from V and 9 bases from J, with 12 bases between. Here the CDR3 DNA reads TGTGCCAGCAGGCTAGCCTCGAGTGAGCAGTTCTTC. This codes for CASRLASSEQFF.

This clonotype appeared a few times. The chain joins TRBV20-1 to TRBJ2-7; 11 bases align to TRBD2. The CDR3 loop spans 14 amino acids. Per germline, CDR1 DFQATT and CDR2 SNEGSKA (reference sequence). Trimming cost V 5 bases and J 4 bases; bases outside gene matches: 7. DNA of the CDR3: TGCAGTGCTGGAACTAGCGGGAGCCGGTACGAGCAGTACTTC. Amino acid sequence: CSAGTSGSRYEQYF.

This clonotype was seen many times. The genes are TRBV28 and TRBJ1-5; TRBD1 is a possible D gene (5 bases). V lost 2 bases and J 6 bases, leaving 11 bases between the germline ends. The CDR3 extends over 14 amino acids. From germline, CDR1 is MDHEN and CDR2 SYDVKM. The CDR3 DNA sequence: TGTGCCAGCAGTTTACGGCAGGGACTTCAGCCCCAGCATTTT. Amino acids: CASSLRQGLQPQHF.

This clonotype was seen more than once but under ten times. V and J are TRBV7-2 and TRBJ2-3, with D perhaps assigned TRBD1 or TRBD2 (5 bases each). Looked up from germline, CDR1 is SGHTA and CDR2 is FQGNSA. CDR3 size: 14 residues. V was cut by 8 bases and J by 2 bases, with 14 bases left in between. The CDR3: CASLKPGLTDTQYF. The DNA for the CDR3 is TGTGCCAGCCTTAAGCCGGGGCTCACAGATACGCAGTATTTT.

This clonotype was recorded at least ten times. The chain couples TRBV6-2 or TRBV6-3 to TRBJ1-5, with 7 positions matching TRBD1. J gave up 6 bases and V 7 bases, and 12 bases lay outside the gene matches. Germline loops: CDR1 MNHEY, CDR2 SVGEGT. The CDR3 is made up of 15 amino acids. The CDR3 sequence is CASTPTGRPGQPQHF. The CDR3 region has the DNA TGTGCCAGCACCCCGACAGGGCGCCCAGGTCAGCCCCAGCATTTT.

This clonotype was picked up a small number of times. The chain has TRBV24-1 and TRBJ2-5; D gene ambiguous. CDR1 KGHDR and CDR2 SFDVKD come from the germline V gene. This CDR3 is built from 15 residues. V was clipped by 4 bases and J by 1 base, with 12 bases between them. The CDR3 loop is CATSDQLGSQETQYF. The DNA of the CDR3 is TGTGCCACCAGTGACCAACTCGGGTCCCAAGAGACCCAGTACTTC.

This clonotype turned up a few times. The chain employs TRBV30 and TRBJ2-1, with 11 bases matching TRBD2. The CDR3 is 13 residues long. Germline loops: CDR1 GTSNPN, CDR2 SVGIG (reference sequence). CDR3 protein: CGLSGRALGGQFF. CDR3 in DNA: TGTGGCCTTAGCGGGAGGGCCCTCGGGGGGCAGTTCTTC. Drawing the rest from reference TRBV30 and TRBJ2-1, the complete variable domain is SQTIHQWPATLVQPVGSPLSLECTVEGTSNPNLYWYRQAAGRGLQLLFYSVGIGQISSEVPQNLSASRPQDRQFILSSKKLLLSDSGFYLCGLSGRALGGQFFGPGTRLTVL.